The clone carrying this T cell receptor beta chain was found once. Its cognate antigen is unknown. The junction departs from germline at one end; a sequencing error may be responsible. CDR1 and CDR2 (germline): DFQATT, SNEGSKA (reference sequence). CDR3 length: 15 residues. The data are from a study of blood T cells in healthy people across ages. The second PCR ran roughly 6 to 11 cycles with a sample-barcoded 5' primer and J-beta primers. The yield of each sample was at least 3 million CDR3-containing paired-end reads. MiXCR, applied by TCRdb to the 5' RACE reads, yields one record per CDR3 protein. The sample carries more than 1.4 million distinct CDR3 sequences, approximately 42% recorded once. Overall study findings and caveats: The percentage of naive T cells correlated strongly with TCR beta diversity. Diversity estimates from one million T cells were considered underestimates. Among T cells, TCR beta diversity per million cells dropped roughly linearly as age rose.

The chain carries TRBV20-1 and TRBJ2-1, with 8 bases lining up with TRBD2. The clonotype originates from a woman between 18 and 29 years old in good health. Sequencing was performed on blood. In nucleotides, the CDR3 is TGCAGTGCTACCGGGGGGGCCGTCTCCTACAATAAGCAGTTCTTC. This sequence encodes CSATGGAVSYNKQFF.